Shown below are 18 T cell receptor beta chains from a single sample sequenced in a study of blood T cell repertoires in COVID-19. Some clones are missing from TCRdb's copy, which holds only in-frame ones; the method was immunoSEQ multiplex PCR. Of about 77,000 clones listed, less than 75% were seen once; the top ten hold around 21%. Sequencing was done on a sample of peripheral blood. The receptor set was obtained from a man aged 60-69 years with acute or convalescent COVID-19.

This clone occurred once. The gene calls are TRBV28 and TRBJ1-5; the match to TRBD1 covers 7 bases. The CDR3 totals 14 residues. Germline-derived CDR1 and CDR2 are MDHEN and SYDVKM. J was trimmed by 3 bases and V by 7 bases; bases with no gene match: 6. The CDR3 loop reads CASTFGTVNQPQHF. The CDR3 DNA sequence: TGTGCCAGCACCTTCGGGACAGTCAATCAGCCCCAGCATTTT.

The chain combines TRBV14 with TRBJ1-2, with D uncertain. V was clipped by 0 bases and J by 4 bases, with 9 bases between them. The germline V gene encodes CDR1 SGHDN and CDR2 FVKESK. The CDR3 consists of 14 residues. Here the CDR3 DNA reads TGTGCCAGCAGCCAAGAAATCAGGTCCTATGGCTACACCTTC. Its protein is CASSQEIRSYGYTF.

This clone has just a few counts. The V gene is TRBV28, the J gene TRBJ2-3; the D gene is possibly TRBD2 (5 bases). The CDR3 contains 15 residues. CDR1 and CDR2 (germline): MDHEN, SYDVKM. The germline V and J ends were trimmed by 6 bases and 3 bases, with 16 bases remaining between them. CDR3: CASSSGGALTDTQYF. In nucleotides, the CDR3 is TGTGCCAGCAGCTCCGGAGGAGCCTTAACAGATACGCAGTATTTT. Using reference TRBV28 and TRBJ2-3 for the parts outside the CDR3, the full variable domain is DVKVTQSSRYLVKRTGEKVFLECVQDMDHENMFWYRQDPGLGLRLIYFSYDVKMKEKGDIPEGYSVSREKKERFSLILESASTNQTSMYLCASSSGGALTDTQYFGPGTRLTVL.

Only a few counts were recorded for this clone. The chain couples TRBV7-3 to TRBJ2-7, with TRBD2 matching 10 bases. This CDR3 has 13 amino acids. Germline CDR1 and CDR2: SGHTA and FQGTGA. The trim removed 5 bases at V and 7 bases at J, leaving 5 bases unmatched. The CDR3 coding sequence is TGTGCCAGCAGCGGGCTAGCGGGAGAGGAGCAGTACTTC. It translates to CASSGLAGEEQYF.

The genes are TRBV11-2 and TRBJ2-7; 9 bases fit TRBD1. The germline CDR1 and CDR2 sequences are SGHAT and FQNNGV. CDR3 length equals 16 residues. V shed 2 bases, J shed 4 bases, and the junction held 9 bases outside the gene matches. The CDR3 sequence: CASSLSQGTGHYEQYV. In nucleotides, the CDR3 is TGTGCCAGCAGCTTATCTCAGGGGACAGGGCATTACGAGCAGTACGTC.

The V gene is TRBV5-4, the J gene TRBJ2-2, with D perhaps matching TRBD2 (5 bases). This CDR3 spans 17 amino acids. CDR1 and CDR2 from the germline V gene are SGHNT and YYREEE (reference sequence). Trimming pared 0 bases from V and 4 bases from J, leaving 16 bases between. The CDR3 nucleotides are TGTGCCAGCAGCTTGGATAGGGAGTCGCATCGCACCGGGGAGCTGTTTTTT. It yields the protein CASSLDRESHRTGELFF.

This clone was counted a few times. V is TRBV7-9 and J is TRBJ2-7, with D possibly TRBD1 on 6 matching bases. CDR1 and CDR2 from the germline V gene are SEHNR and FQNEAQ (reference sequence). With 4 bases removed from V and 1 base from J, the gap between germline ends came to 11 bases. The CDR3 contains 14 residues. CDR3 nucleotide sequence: TGTGCCAGCAGCTCCTCAGGGGTGTCCTACGAGCAGTACGTC. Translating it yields CASSSSGVSYEQYV.

As DNA, the CDR3 is TGTGCCAGCAGCTCCGAGCGGGGAGGGCCAGATACGCAGTATTTT. This codes for CASSSERGGPDTQYF. The chain employs TRBV7-2 and TRBJ2-3; 7 positions match TRBD2. The CDR3 length is 15 residues. V dropped 4 bases and J dropped 4; count of bases not matched to a gene: 8. Germline assignment: CDR1 SGHTA and CDR2 FQGNSA. Complete variable domain (other parts from reference TRBV7-2 and TRBJ2-3): GAGVSQSPSNKVTEKGKDVELRCDPISGHTALYWYRQSLGQGLEFLIYFQGNSAPDKSGLPSDRFSAERTGGSVSTLTIQRTQQEDSAVYLCASSSERGGPDTQYFGPGTRLTVL.

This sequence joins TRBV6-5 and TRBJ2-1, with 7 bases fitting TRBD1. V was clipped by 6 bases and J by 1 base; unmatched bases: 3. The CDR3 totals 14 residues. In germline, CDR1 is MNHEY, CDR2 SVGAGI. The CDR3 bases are TGTGCCAGCAGCCGACAGGGATCCTACAATGAGCAGTTCTTC. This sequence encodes CASSRQGSYNEQFF.

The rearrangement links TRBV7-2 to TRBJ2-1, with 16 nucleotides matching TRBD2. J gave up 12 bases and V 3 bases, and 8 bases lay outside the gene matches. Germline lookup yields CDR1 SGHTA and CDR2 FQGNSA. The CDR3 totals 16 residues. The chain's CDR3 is CASSLLGLAGGPGQFF. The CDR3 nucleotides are TGTGCCAGCAGCTTGTTGGGACTAGCGGGGGGGCCAGGGCAGTTCTTC.

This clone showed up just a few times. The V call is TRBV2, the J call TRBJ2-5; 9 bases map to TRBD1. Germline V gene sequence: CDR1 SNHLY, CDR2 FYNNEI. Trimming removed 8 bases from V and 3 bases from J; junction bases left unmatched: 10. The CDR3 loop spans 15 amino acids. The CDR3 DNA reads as TGTGCCAGCGGGGGGTTGGGACAGGGAAAAGAGACCCAGTACTTC. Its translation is CASGGLGQGKETQYF.

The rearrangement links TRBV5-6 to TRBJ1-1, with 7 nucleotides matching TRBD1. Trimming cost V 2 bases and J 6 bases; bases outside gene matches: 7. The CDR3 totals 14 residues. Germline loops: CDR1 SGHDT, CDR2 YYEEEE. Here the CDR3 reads CASSFATGLPEAFF. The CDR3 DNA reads TGTGCCAGCAGCTTTGCGACAGGGCTGCCTGAAGCTTTCTTT.

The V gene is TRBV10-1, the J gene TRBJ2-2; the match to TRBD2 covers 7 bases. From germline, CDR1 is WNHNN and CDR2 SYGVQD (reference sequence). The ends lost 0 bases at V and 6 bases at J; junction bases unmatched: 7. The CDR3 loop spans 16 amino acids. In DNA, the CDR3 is TGCGCCAGCAGTGAGTCGGGCCAGGGAGGGGCCGGGGAGCTGTTTTTT. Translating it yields CASSESGQGGAGELFF.

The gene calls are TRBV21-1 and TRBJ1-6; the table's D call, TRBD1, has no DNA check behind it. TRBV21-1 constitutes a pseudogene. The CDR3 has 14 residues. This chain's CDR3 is CASSKTQDNSPLHF. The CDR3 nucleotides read TGTGCCAGCAGCAAAACCCAGGATAATTCACCCCTCCACTTT.

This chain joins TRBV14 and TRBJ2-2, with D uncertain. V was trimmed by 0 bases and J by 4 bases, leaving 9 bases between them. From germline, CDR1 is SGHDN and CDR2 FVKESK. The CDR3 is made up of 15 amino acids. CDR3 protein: CASSQDLAATGELFF. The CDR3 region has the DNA TGTGCCAGCAGCCAAGATCTGGCGGCCACCGGGGAGCTGTTTTTT.

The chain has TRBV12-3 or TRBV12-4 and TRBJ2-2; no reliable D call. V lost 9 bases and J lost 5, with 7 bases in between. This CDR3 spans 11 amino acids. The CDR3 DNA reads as TGTGCCAGGGAGAGGACCGGGGAGCTGTTTTTT. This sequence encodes CARERTGELFF.

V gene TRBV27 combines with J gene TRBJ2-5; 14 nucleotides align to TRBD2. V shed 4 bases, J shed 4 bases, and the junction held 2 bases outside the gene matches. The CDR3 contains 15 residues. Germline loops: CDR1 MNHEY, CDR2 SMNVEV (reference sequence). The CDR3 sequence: CASSWGTSGGETQYF. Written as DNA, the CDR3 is TGTGCCAGCAGTTGGGGGACTAGCGGGGGAGAGACCCAGTACTTC.

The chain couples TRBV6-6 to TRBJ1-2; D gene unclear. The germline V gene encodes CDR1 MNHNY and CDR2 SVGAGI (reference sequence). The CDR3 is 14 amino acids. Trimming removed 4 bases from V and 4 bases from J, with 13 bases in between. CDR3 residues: CASSLAGNIYGYTF. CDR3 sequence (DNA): TGTGCCAGCAGTTTGGCCGGGAACATCTATGGCTACACCTTC.